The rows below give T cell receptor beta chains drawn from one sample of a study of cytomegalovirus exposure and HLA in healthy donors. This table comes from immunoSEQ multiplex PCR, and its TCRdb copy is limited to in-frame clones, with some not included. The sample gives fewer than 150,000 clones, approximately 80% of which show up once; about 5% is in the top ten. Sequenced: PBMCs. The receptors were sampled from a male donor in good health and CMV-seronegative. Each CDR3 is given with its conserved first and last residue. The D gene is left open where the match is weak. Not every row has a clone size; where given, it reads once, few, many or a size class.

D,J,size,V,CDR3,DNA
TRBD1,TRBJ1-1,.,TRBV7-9,CASSPLDRREGAFF,TGTGCCAGCAGCCCCCTGGACAGGCGAGAGGGGGCTTTCTTT
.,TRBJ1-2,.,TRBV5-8,CASSDRRAARPNYGYTF,TGTGCCAGCAGCGATCGGCGGGCAGCCCGACCGAATTATGGCTACACCTTC
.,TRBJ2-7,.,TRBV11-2,CASSLGVHLGGYEQYF,TGTGCCAGCAGCTTAGGCGTTCACCTAGGGGGCTACGAGCAGTACTTC
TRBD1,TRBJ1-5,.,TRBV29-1,CSVVSQGAMGNQPQHF,TGCAGCGTTGTGTCGCAGGGGGCGATGGGCAATCAGCCCCAGCATTTT
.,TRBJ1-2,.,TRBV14,CASSQRRGNYGYTF,TGTGCCAGCAGCCAAAGGCGGGGTAACTATGGCTACACCTTC
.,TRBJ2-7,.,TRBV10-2,CASSERKGLATYEQYF,TGCGCCAGCAGTGAGCGAAAGGGGCTCGCCACCTACGAGCAGTACTTC
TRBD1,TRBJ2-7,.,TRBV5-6,CASRRDRGIEQYF,TGTGCCAGCAGGCGGGACAGGGGGATCGAGCAGTACTTC
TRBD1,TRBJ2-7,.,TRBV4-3,CASSHDRAHEQYF,TGCGCCAGCAGCCACGACAGGGCGCACGAGCAGTACTTC
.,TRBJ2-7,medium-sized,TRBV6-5,CASSFSQKQYF,TGTGCCAGCAGTTTTTCCCAGAAGCAGTACTTC
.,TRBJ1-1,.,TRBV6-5,CASSPAGPNTEAFF,TGTGCCAGCAGCCCCGCGGGTCCTAACACTGAAGCTTTCTTT
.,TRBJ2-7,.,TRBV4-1,CASSQDRLFYEQYF,TGCGCCAGCAGCCAAGACAGGTTATTCTACGAGCAGTACTTC
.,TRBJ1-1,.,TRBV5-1,CASSLPTPLTEAFF,TGCGCCAGCAGCCTCCCGACACCTCTCACTGAAGCTTTCTTT
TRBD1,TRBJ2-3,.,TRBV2,CASIRDSSTDTQYF,TGTGCCAGCATAAGGGACAGTAGCACAGATACGCAGTATTTT
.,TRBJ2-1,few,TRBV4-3,CASSWGLAVYNEQFF,TGCGCCAGCAGTTGGGGGCTGGCTGTTTACAATGAGCAGTTCTTC
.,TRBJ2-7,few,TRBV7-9,CSSSLGAGTYEQYF,TGTTCCAGCAGCTTAGGGGCCGGAACCTACGAGCAGTACTTC
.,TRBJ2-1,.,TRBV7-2,CASSRRSGGGENEQFF,TGTGCCAGCAGCCGGAGATCGGGCGGGGGCGAGAATGAGCAGTTCTTC
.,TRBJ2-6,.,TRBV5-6,CASSFFAGANVLTF,TGTGCCAGCAGCTTTTTCGCTGGGGCCAACGTCCTGACTTTC
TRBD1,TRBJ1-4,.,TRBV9,CASSEREGQGKKLFF,TGTGCCAGCAGCGAACGGGAAGGACAGGGTAAAAAACTGTTTTTT
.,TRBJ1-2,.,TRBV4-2,CASSQDPAGGANYGYTF,TGTGCCAGCAGCCAAGATCCGGCCGGAGGAGCTAACTATGGCTACACCTTC
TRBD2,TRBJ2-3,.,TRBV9,CASSVEGTSGGTETTDTQYF,TGTGCCAGCAGCGTAGAAGGGACTAGCGGGGGGACCGAGACCACAGATACGCAGTATTTT
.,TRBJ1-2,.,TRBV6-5,CASSYSQGQGYTF,TGTGCCAGCAGTTACTCCCAGGGTCAGGGCTACACCTTC
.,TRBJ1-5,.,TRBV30,CAWSQPGGQPQHF,TGTGCCTGGAGTCAGCCCGGGGGACAGCCCCAGCATTTT
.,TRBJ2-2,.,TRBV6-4,CASRQGGTGELFF,TGTGCCAGCAGGCAGGGAGGCACCGGGGAGCTGTTTTTT
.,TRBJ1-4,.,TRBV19,CASSIGAGKLFF,TGTGCCAGTAGTATTGGGGCTGGAAAACTGTTTTTT
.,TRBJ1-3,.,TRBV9,CASSVGQGNTIYF,TGTGCCAGCAGCGTAGGACAGGGAAACACCATATATTTT
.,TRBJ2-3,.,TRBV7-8,CASSFLELTDTQYF,TGTGCCAGCAGCTTCCTCGAACTCACAGATACGCAGTATTTT
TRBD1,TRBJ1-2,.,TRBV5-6,CASRTGGYGYTF,TGTGCCAGCAGGACAGGGGGCTACGGCTACACCTTC
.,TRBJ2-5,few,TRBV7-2,CASSATMSLRTQYF,TGTGCCAGCAGCGCTACCATGTCCCTGCGTACCCAGTACTTC
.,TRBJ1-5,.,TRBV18,CASSPPERGNQPQHF,TGTGCCAGCTCACCTCCCGAGAGGGGCAATCAGCCCCAGCATTTT
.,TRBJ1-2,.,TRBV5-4,CASSFKSGVGYTF,TGTGCCAGCAGCTTTAAGTCAGGGGTAGGCTACACCTTC
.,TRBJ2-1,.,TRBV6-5,CASSYRQARYNEQFF,TGTGCCAGCAGTTACCGCCAGGCCAGGTACAATGAGCAGTTCTTC
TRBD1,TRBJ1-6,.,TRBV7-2,CASSSIRGPYNSPLHF,TGTGCCAGCAGCTCAATCAGGGGGCCCTATAATTCACCCCTCCACTTT
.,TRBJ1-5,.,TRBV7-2,CASSLTGKQAQHF,TGTGCCAGCAGCTTAACAGGAAAGCAGGCCCAGCATTTT
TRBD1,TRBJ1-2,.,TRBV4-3,CASSQDIGLVGQGYGYTF,TGCGCCAGCAGCCAAGATATCGGCTTGGTCGGACAGGGCTATGGCTACACCTTC
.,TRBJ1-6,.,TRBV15,CAPLSPLHF,TGTGCCCCCCTGTCACCCCTCCACTTT
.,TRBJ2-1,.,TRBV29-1,CSVGENNEQFF,TGCAGCGTTGGGGAGAACAATGAGCAGTTCTTC
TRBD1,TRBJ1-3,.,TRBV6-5,CASSYAGTGGNTIYF,TGTGCCAGCAGCTACGCCGGGACAGGGGGGAACACCATATATTTT
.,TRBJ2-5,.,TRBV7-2,CASSLPRTDAKETQYF,TGTGCCAGCAGCTTACCGAGGACAGACGCCAAAGAGACCCAGTACTTC